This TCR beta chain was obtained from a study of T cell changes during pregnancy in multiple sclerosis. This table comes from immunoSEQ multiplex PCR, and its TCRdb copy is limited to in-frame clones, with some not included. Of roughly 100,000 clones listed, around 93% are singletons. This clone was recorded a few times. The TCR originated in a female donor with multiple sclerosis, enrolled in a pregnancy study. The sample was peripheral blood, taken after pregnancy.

CDR3 nucleotides: TGTGCCAGCAGCGTACAGAGGGACACTGAAGCTTTCTTT. As protein: CASSVQRDTEAFF. The rearrangement uses TRBV6-5 and TRBJ1-1; no reliable D call. Germline CDR1 reads MNHEY; CDR2 reads SVGAGI. This CDR3 contains 13 residues. Trimming pared 6 bases from V and 3 bases from J, leaving 11 bases between.